Reported below is one TCR beta chain. One junction end disagrees with the germline gene, perhaps due to a read error. These data originate in a study of tumor-infiltrating lymphocytes in primary liver carcinoma. Turning to the study itself: Men and women, 30 to 69 years of age, made up the patients.

From germline, CDR1 is SQVTM and CDR2 ANQGSEA. The CDR3 runs 13 residues. Each 20-30 mg portion of unsorted bulk tissue served as the source for co-extraction of RNA and DNA. Total RNA (roughly 530 ng) served as template for TCR beta cDNA synthesis primed by a constant-region primer. Three nested multiplex PCR rounds, a slightly modified ARM-PCR method, built the TCR beta libraries. Forward primers for TRBV1-TRBV30 and a C-beta reverse primer served the first two PCR rounds, at about 9 cycles each. From the multiplex PCR reads, TCRdb called clonotypes with MiXCR, one entry per CDR3 protein. The sample yields 90,000 to 150,000 distinct CDR3 sequences, around two thirds seen once.

This clonotype originated in a woman aged 55-70 years with primary liver carcinoma and hepatitis B virus infection. V is TRBV29-1 and J is TRBJ2-3; TRBD2 matches 7 bases. Sample: liver tumor tissue from sampling region 1. The subset is: tumor region T1, superior pole. In nucleotides, the CDR3 is TGCAGCGTTGGGACTAGTGGAGCAGATACGCAGTTTTTT. Residues: CSVGTSGADTQFF.